Below are 15 T cell receptor beta chains sequenced from a single sample in a study of blood T cells in healthy people across ages. The authors ran a second PCR of 7 to 11 cycles using a sample-barcoded 5' primer and a J-beta primer mix. One entry per CDR3 protein results from TCRdb running MiXCR on the 5' RACE reads. The data hold approximately 1,000,000 distinct CDR3 sequences, with less than 45% observed a single time. Sequencing was done on a sample of blood. These receptors originate from a man aged 18 to 29 in good health.

In its sample, this clonotype was seen a few times. J is TRBJ2-5 and V is TRBV29-1; no reliable D call. With 4 bases removed from V and 5 bases from J, the gap between germline ends came to 14 bases. CDR1 is SQVTM, CDR2 ANQGSEA, per germline. The CDR3 totals 13 residues. CDR3: CSVVSVGGETQYF. The CDR3 DNA reads TGCAGCGTTGTGAGTGTCGGTGGGGAGACCCAGTACTTC.

This clonotype was detected only a few times. One junction end does not reproduce the germline sequence, and a read error may be involved. The V and J genes are TRBV5-1 and TRBJ2-1; unclear D gene. Germline CDR1 SGHRS, CDR2 YFSETQ. This CDR3 is 15 amino acids long. CDR3 DNA sequence: TGCGCCTGCAGCTTGGAAGGGCTAGGGCGCAATGAGCAGTTCTTC. Its translation: CACSLEGLGRNEQFF. Filled out from reference TRBV5-1 and TRBJ2-1, the complete variable domain reads KAGVTQTPRYLIKTRGQQVTLSCSPISGHRSVSWYQQTPGQGLQFLFEYFSETQRNKGNFPGRFSGRQFSNSRSEMNVSTLELGDSALYLCACSLEGLGRNEQFFGPGTRLTVL.

This clonotype was found a few times. For the CDR3, the DNA is TGTGCCAGCAGCTCATACAGGGGGCAAGGCAATCAGCCCCAGCATTTT. Amino acid sequence: CASSSYRGQGNQPQHF. The chain joins TRBV13 to TRBJ1-5, with 9 bases lining up with TRBD1. This CDR3 spans 16 amino acids. The ends lost 4 bases at V and 2 bases at J; junction bases unmatched: 6. Germline CDR1 is PRHDT and CDR2 is FYEKMQ (reference sequence).

The genes are TRBV29-1 and TRBJ2-6; D is perhaps TRBD1 (6 bases). The germline V and J ends were trimmed by 8 bases and 1 base, with 24 bases remaining between them. Germline V gives CDR1 SQVTM, CDR2 ANQGSEA. The CDR3 loop spans 18 amino acids. The DNA for the CDR3 is TGCAGCCCTGGCCCACAGGGAGAACAACAATCTGGGGCCAACGTCCTGACTTTC. Protein: CSPGPQGEQQSGANVLTF.

V usage is TRBV7-2 and J usage is TRBJ1-4; a possible D gene is TRBD1 (5 bases). Germline CDR1 and CDR2: SGHTA and FQGNSA. V lost 5 bases and J lost 2, with 9 bases in between. This CDR3 is 14 amino acids long. The CDR3 reads CASSPGDTNEKLFF. In DNA form, the CDR3 reads TGTGCCAGCAGCCCCGGGGACACTAATGAAAAACTGTTTTTT. Supplemented by reference TRBV7-2 and TRBJ1-4, the full variable domain reads GAGVSQSPSNKVTEKGKDVELRCDPISGHTALYWYRQSLGQGLEFLIYFQGNSAPDKSGLPSDRFSAERTGGSVSTLTIQRTQQEDSAVYLCASSPGDTNEKLFFGSGTQLSVL.

Concerning this clonotype itself: A much bigger clone sits one base away, suggesting this may be a read error. The V and J genes are TRBV6-5 and TRBJ2-7; 7 bases are shared with TRBD1. The germline gives CDR1 MNHEY, CDR2 SVGAGI. CDR3 length equals 14 residues. The CDR3 DNA sequence: TGTGCCGGCAGTTACGGGACAGTTACATACGAGCAGTACTTC. Translated, it gives CAGSYGTVTYEQYF.

This chain connects TRBV6-2 or TRBV6-3 to TRBJ2-1; 9 bases match TRBD1. Trimming took 6 bases from V and 8 from J; bases not matched to a gene: 8. CDR3 length: 14 residues. CDR1 MNHEY and CDR2 SVGEGT come from the germline V gene. The CDR3 sequence: CASRKIQGAYEQFF. In nucleotides, the CDR3 is TGTGCCAGCAGAAAAATACAGGGGGCTTATGAGCAGTTCTTC.

This chain uses TRBV9 with TRBJ1-6, with D possibly being TRBD1 (5 bases). V was trimmed by 0 bases and J by 7 bases, leaving 11 bases between them. The germline CDR1 and CDR2 sequences are SGDLS and YYNGEE. This CDR3 comprises 15 residues. Here the CDR3 DNA reads TGTGCCAGCAGCGTAGGAGGACAAGTAAATTCACCCCTCCACTTT. This codes for CASSVGGQVNSPLHF.

The chain combines TRBV29-1 with TRBJ2-5, with D maybe TRBD1 (5 bases). The DNA end is a closer match to TRBJ2-7, so the J assignment may be wrong. Germline V gene sequence: CDR1 SQVTM, CDR2 ANQGSEA. The CDR3 runs to 12 residues. CDR3 DNA sequence: TGCAGCGTTGAAGGCAGGGCTGGCGAGCAGTACTTC. It translates to CSVEGRAGEQYF.

This clonotype was seen only once. The germline gene is not matched at one end of the junction; a read error may be the cause. The chain couples TRBV12-3 or TRBV12-4 to TRBJ1-5; TRBD1 matches at 7 bases. The CDR3 is 14 residues long. CDR3 amino acids: CAGRGQNSNQPQHF. The CDR3 DNA is TGTGCCGGCAGGGGACAGAATAGCAATCAGCCCCAGCATTTT.

This chain uses TRBV5-1 with TRBJ2-7; the match to TRBD1 covers 7 bases. CDR3 length: 14 residues. The germline V gene encodes CDR1 SGHRS and CDR2 YFSETQ. Trimming at V came to 4 bases and at J to 3 bases, leaving 7 bases not matched to a gene. CDR3 region: CASSTRQGHYEQYF. The CDR3 DNA is TGCGCCAGCAGCACCCGACAGGGACACTACGAGCAGTACTTC.

This clonotype was observed a few times. The gene calls are TRBV4-3 and TRBJ2-7, with a tentative D call TRBD1 (6 bases). The tail of the sequence fits TRBJ2-4 better, so the J call may be wrong. The germline CDR1 and CDR2 sequences are LGHNA and YSLEER. The length of the CDR3 is 15 residues. CDR3 DNA sequence: TGCGCCAGCAGCCAGACACAGGGTCCCAAAAACATTCAGTACTTC. This sequence encodes CASSQTQGPKNIQYF.

This clonotype was picked up many times. V is TRBV7-2 and J is TRBJ1-2; D possibly corresponds to TRBD1 (5 bases). The CDR3 runs to 14 residues. Germline V gene sequence: CDR1 SGHTA, CDR2 FQGNSA. Between the trimmed V and J ends, which lost 1 base and 2 bases, there was a span of 8 bases. The CDR3 sequence: CASSLDPGNYGYTF. CDR3 nucleotide sequence: TGTGCCAGCAGCTTAGATCCAGGGAACTATGGCTACACCTTC.

This clonotype was observed at least ten times. The J gene is TRBJ2-3, the V gene TRBV9; D perhaps matches TRBD2 (6 bases). The CDR3 length is 18 residues. Deletions cut 4 bases from V and 0 bases from J, with 21 bases between. Germline loops: CDR1 SGDLS, CDR2 YYNGEE. CDR3 region: CASSPRWGRTTSTDTQYF. For the CDR3, the DNA is TGTGCCAGCAGCCCTCGGTGGGGGAGGACGACTAGCACAGATACGCAGTATTTT.

This chain links TRBV9 with TRBJ2-5; 7 bases map to TRBD1. Germline CDR1 is SGDLS and CDR2 is YYNGEE. This CDR3 contains 16 residues. V trimming: 4 bases; J trimming: 3 bases; junction bases outside the gene matches: 12. CDR3 in DNA: TGTGCCAGCAGCCCCCGGGACAGTTCCAGAAAAGAGACCCAGTACTTC. This encodes CASSPRDSSRKETQYF. The entire variable domain, with the rest obtained from reference TRBV9 and TRBJ2-5, is as follows: DSGVTQTPKHLITATGQRVTLRCSPRSGDLSVYWYQQSLDQGLQFLIQYYNGEERAKGNILERFSAQQFPDLHSELNLSSLELGDSALYFCASSPRDSSRKETQYFGPGTRLLVL.